A selection of T cell receptor beta chains follows, all from one sample in a study of T cell repertoires in cytomegalovirus infection. No cognate antigen is known for these TCRs. TCRdb ran MiXCR on the reads and lists one entry per CDR3 protein. The sample yields hundreds of thousands of distinct CDR3 sequences, about 33% seen once. Sample: cultured PBMCs, taken from culture after CMV antigen stimulation. These receptors all stem from a human donor in good health (CMV status not recorded). Some clones in this sample may be carry-over from other donors' samples. Each CDR3 is given with its conserved first and last residue. Each record gives: V gene, D gene, clone size, J gene, CDR3 DNA, CDR3 protein. The D gene is left open where the match is weak. Clone size appears in some rows only: once, few, many, or a class for an expanded clone.

>TRBV7-2|NA|NA|TRBJ2-1
TGTGCCAGCAGCCCCTTCCGGGCAGGGAGCGACAATGAGCAGTTCTTC
CASSPFRAGSDNEQFF
>TRBV11-2|TRBD2|NA|TRBJ2-1
TGTGCCAGCAGCTTAGGGTGGCGGGAGGGATACAATGAGCAGTTCTTC
CASSLGWREGYNEQFF
>TRBV27|NA|NA|TRBJ2-1
TGTGCCAGCAGTTTAGGTACCGGGCCCGACAATGAGCAGTTCTTC
CASSLGTGPDNEQFF
>TRBV12-3/TRBV12-4|TRBD2|NA|TRBJ2-1
TGTGCCAGCACCCCGGGACTAGGGCAGTTCTTC
CASTPGLGQFF
>TRBV25-1|NA|NA|TRBJ2-6
TGTGCCAGCAGTGACAGGGACCGAGACTCTGGGGCCAACGTCCTGACTTTC
CASSDRDRDSGANVLTF
>TRBV11-2|NA|NA|TRBJ2-1
TGTGCCAGCAGCCTTACGTCGACTAGGCACTTCTCCTACAATGAGCAGTTCTTC
CASSLTSTRHFSYNEQFF
>TRBV7-2|TRBD2|few|TRBJ2-1
TGTGCCAGCAGCCGGTTTGGGCTAGCGGGAGACAATGAGCAGTTCTTC
CASSRFGLAGDNEQFF
>TRBV7-2|NA|NA|TRBJ2-1
TGTGCCAGCAGCCGCGAGACAGGTAGCTCCTACAATGAGCAGTTCTTC
CASSRETGSSYNEQFF
>TRBV7-9|NA|NA|TRBJ2-1
TGTGCCAGCAGCTTAGAGGGTACGAGCTTGCGGCAGTTCTTC
CASSLEGTSLRQFF
>TRBV6-2/TRBV6-3|TRBD1|few|TRBJ2-5
TGTGCCAGCAGTTCCCGCCGACAGGGTGCTCTAGAGAGACCACAAGAGACCCAGTACTTC
CASSSRRQGALERPQETQYF
>TRBV7-2|NA|many|TRBJ2-4
TGTGCCAGCAGCTTAATGGGAGGAGGTGGTAAAAACATTCAGTACTTC
CASSLMGGGGKNIQYF
>TRBV3-1|NA|NA|TRBJ2-7
TGTGCCAGCAGCCATGCTTCCTACGAGCAGTACTTC
CASSHASYEQYF
>TRBV28|TRBD2|once|TRBJ2-5
TGTGCCAGCAGCCCTAGACTAGCGGGAGGGACCCAGTACTTC
CASSPRLAGGTQYF
>TRBV19|TRBD2|few|TRBJ2-4
TGTGCCAGTAGTATTTCAGGACTAGCGGGAGAGATTCAGTACTTC
CASSISGLAGEIQYF
>TRBV7-2|NA|few|TRBJ1-2
TGTGCCAGCAGCTTCGGTCGTCCCGGAATCTATGGCTACACCTTC
CASSFGRPGIYGYTF
>TRBV7-2|NA|NA|TRBJ2-1
TGTGCTACCCTAGCGAGCTCCTACAATGAGCAGTTCTTC
CATLASSYNEQFF
>TRBV7-2|TRBD2|few|TRBJ2-7
TGTGCCAGCAGCTCATTCTGGACTAGCGGGAGGAACTACGAGCAGTACTTC
CASSSFWTSGRNYEQYF
>TRBV20-1|TRBD2|NA|TRBJ2-5
TGCAGTGCGATTCTAGCGGGAGTTTCCCAAGAGACCCAGTACTTC
CSAILAGVSQETQYF
>TRBV7-2|NA|many|TRBJ1-1
TGTGCCAGCAGCTCCCTTTTCGGTCCAGCCTTGAACACTGAAGCTTTCTTT
CASSSLFGPALNTEAFF
>TRBV9|NA|NA|TRBJ1-4
TGTGCCAGCAGCGTAGCAGGGAGGAATGAAAAACTGTTTTTT
CASSVAGRNEKLFF
>TRBV20-1|NA|few|TRBJ2-5
TGCAGTGCTAGACCCTTACCGGGACCGGGGTGGGAGACCCAGTACTTC
CSARPLPGPGWETQYF
>TRBV4-3|TRBD2|NA|TRBJ2-3
TGCGCCAGCAGCCTCAAGCTAGCGGGATACACAGATACGCAGTATTTT
CASSLKLAGYTDTQYF
>TRBV6-6|NA|few|TRBJ2-7
TGTGCCAGCAGTTACCCCCAGGGGGGGTCCTACGAGCAGTACTTC
CASSYPQGGSYEQYF
>TRBV11-2|NA|few|TRBJ1-2
TGTGCCAGCAGCCCTCCGGACAACTATGGCTACACCTTC
CASSPPDNYGYTF
>TRBV19|TRBD2|few|TRBJ2-1
TGTGCCAGTAGTACCGGACTAGAATTCGGTGAGCAGTTCTTC
CASSTGLEFGEQFF